This TCR beta chain was obtained from a study of cytomegalovirus exposure and HLA in healthy donors (dated by TCRdb to the late 2010s). Concerning the study at large: In an earlier analysis of 550 to 750 of the donors, 250 to 350 Gb of sequence data and 90 million to 120 million unique TCR beta sequences from 150 million to 200 million T cells were reported. Using immunosequencing, the study profiled T cell repertoires from around 680 subjects and related those repertoires to cytomegalovirus serostatus. The study combined high-throughput TCR immunosequencing, statistical association of individual TCRs with disease status, and machine learning to predict cytomegalovirus infection status. To decide whether each TCR beta V gene segment behaved as functional or pseudogenic, an earlier analysis of some 570 of the donors relied on high-throughput TCR beta sequencing. On average, about 240,000 unique TCR beta nucleotide sequences were sequenced per donor among 398 genotyped donors of the cohort, with 15% to 20% of those sequences being non-productive. Alongside the repertoire data, information on donor age, sex, ethnicity and CMV serostatus was compiled. The number of typed donors differed by locus: roughly 629-630 for A, B, C, DRB1 and DQB1; some 500 for DQA1; approximately 600 for DPA1; and 400 to 480 for DPB1. A later analysis re-analyzed previously published TCR beta repertoires from about 730 donors and added high-resolution HLA genotyping to study TCR occurrence patterns. About five DR-DQ haplotypes were handled as single units for association and clustering because linkage in the cohort was strong. A later genetic analysis took genome-wide SNP genotypes for about 55% of the roughly 700 donors and used that subset as a discovery cohort. All discovery cohort repertoires had been generated using a single sequencing platform. Among the approximately 420 genotyped donors, around 81% belonged to the genetic ancestry cluster associated with self-reported Caucasian donors. The later analysis used no new phenotypic data to find candidate immune exposures, relying instead on TCR beta sequences and their occurrence across donors. HLA typing included class I and class II loci at four-digit resolution. The study aimed to test whether cataloging public T cell receptors could reveal signatures of past pathogen exposure. An early release that covered approximately 600 HLA-typed donors contained around 330 gigabases of sequencing data and around 80 million unique TCR sequences. In addition to the first cohort of 666 subjects, a separate validation cohort of 120 different subjects was used.

The cohort consisted of 600 or so healthy bone marrow donors. All cohort members were sampled while nominally healthy, although unrecorded immune exposures were likely present. The donor was CMV seropositive and was included in the group of 270 or so seropositive cohort members. Each donor provided a peripheral blood sample, and peripheral blood mononuclear cells were used for TCR beta sequencing. Genomic DNA extraction from the blood cell samples was performed with the Qiagen DNeasy Blood Extraction Kit. The germline V gene (reference sequence) specifies DFQATT as CDR1 and SNEGSKA as CDR2. From cysteine to phenylalanine, the CDR3 is 10 amino acids long. Only the CDR3 part of the read is kept: 30 bases, read in frame from the first base. General study outcomes and caveats: A later analysis found that TCR association rates varied across HLA loci, with DRB1 alleles showing the most associated TCRs and HLA-C alleles the fewest. According to a later analysis, most CMV-associated TCR beta chains appeared to be HLA-restricted, and the HLA associations seemed to be driven largely by CMV exposure. Most TCR sequences were observed very rarely across donors, whereas some public TCRs were present in many individuals. Specific HLA alleles were associated with 16,951 TCR beta sequences at a false discovery rate of 0.05 in a later analysis. Several of the top co-occurrence clusters appeared to be linked to parvovirus B19, influenza, CMV and Epstein-Barr virus, according to a later analysis. In a later genetic analysis, fewer N-insertions in productive TCRs were reported among donors in an Asian-associated ancestry cluster than the 666-donor mean. A further reported finding was that TCR beta sequences accurately predicted the HLA-A and HLA-B alleles for most subjects in the first cohort. In an earlier analysis of around 600 of the donors, most TCR beta V segments appeared in productive rearrangements about 87% or about 30% of the time, broadly matching IMGT annotations. Sequencing depth was assumed to be roughly uniform across donors in the presence/absence analyses, though that assumption may not hold. In a later genetic analysis, a missense DCLRE1C variant was associated with V-gene and J-gene trimming of TCR beta chains, and the association was replicated in an independent cohort. A total of 164 TCR beta chains were listed by the study as associated with cytomegalovirus. Three of the identified cytomegalovirus-associated TCR beta chains were confirmed in vitro to be specific for cytomegalovirus antigens. When HLA alleles, especially DR and DQ, strongly co-occurred, attributing TCR associations to individual alleles was difficult. Linkage disequilibrium might explain the correlated functional status among segregating V segments, but an unknown experimental factor could not be ruled out. The authors suggested that the approach could potentially be generalized to other disease states and immunological phenotypes. A later analysis found that HLA-associated TCR beta chains were more clonally expanded and had lower generation probabilities than equally common non-associated chains. Because counts were too low, roughly 17 rarely observed V segments, including chromosome 9 orphons, were left out of the earlier analysis of a few hundred of the donors. Because the 87-base-pair reads could not distinguish some IMGT-functional V segments, including TRBV6-2 and TRBV6-3, those segments were excluded. The classifier was reported to diagnose cytomegalovirus status with high specificity and sensitivity in both the original cohort and the validation cohort. Immune exposure information for the cohort was limited to CMV serostatus. Only TCR beta chains were sequenced in this cohort, and the absence of alpha or paired-chain data limited detectable features. HLA typing was unavailable for some donors at each locus, so association tests used only the typed subset. A group of highly shared sequence variants was considered likely to be a technical artifact of the sequencing pipeline.

As regards this clone: Its cognate antigen has yet to be identified. Base quality data are lacking; no much larger clone is found one base away.

The receptor library was made with the immunoSEQ multiplex PCR assay. A mixture of 60 forward primers for TCR Vbeta segments and 13 reverse primers for TCR Jbeta segments was used in the multiplex PCR. Amplification of the CDR3 region of rearranged TCR beta genes was performed with a multiplex PCR assay on genomic DNA. The amplified TCR beta libraries were sequenced on the Illumina HiSeq System as 87-base-pair reads. The authors processed their data as follows. A later analysis tallied roughly 76 million unique TCR beta chains across the 666 repertoires, and around 9.9 million of those chains were shared by two or more donors. Raw reads were error-corrected and collapsed into unique sequences by a nearest-neighbor algorithm in which closely related sequences were merged to remove PCR and sequencing errors. Alignment of CDR3 sequences to IMGT reference sequences was used to assign V, D and J gene segments. For a sequence to be retained, a match of at least six nucleotides was required to both a V gene segment and a J gene segment. A rearrangement counted as productive if the CDR3 had no stop codons and remained in frame with V and J, and every other rearrangement counted as non-productive. CDR3 was defined by IMGT convention, running from the second conserved V-encoded cysteine to the conserved J-encoded phenylalanine. In an earlier analysis of more than 550 of the donors, sequences lacking an unambiguous match to a single V gene segment were excluded. An earlier analysis of under 750 of the donors called V segments functional above 56.7% productive rearrangements and segregating when the between-donor standard deviation exceeded 5%. To diagnose cytomegalovirus status from the catalog of TCR beta chain sequences, a statistical classification framework was built. V and J gene assignment, in a later analysis, came from comparing TCR nucleotide sequences with IMGT/GENE-DB human TR gene sequences. Using the TCRdist pipeline, a later analysis assigned CDR3 sequences along with most-parsimonious VDJ recombination scenarios. In a later analysis, each TCR beta chain was defined by its CDR3 amino acid sequence together with its V-gene family, and reads lacking a unique V-gene family were excluded. A later analysis removed 450 to 600 highly shared, low-generation-probability nucleotide sequences to deal with suspected cross-contamination and a sequencing artifact. In a later analysis, a clonal expansion index for each public chain was calculated from normalized within-repertoire ranks of inferred template counts. In a later analysis, generation probabilities were computed using a VDJ recombination model fitted to out-of-frame rearrangements, and the results were checked against IGoR. In a later analysis, TCR-TCR, TCR-HLA and TCR-CMV co-occurrence was scored with hypergeometric tests, and a repertoire-size bias correction was applied to TCR pairs. To estimate false discovery rates, a later analysis permuted the HLA or CMV assignments 20 times. In a later analysis, co-occurring TCRs were grouped using DBSCAN, and TCRdist sequence similarity was added for clustering within HLA-allele-positive subsets. For co-occurrence clustering, repertoires with fewer than 30,000 or more than 120,000 public chains were excluded, along with roughly five repertoires with anomalous nucleotide sharing. Sourced from immuneACCESS, this table was stored by TCRdb with only in-frame sequences that have V and J called. A share of the clones is absent; for the studies checked, an unresolved V gene accounts for under half, and the remainder has no known explanation. Clonal size and the V and J genes are those of that table, whereas D and trimming came from the DNA. The sample has approximately 210,000 clones on record, 75% to 85% of them singletons. The ten largest account for approximately 0.4% of the sample.

Sequenced material: PBMCs. This clonotype originated in a male donor in good health and CMV-seropositive. The sequence joins TRBV20-1 to TRBJ2-5, with the identity of the D gene unclear. The J call may not be correct, given that the DNA end is closer to TRBJ2-7. The CDR3 region reads CSASATEQYF. In nucleotide form, the sequence is TGCAGTGCTTCCGCCACCGAGCAGTACTTC.